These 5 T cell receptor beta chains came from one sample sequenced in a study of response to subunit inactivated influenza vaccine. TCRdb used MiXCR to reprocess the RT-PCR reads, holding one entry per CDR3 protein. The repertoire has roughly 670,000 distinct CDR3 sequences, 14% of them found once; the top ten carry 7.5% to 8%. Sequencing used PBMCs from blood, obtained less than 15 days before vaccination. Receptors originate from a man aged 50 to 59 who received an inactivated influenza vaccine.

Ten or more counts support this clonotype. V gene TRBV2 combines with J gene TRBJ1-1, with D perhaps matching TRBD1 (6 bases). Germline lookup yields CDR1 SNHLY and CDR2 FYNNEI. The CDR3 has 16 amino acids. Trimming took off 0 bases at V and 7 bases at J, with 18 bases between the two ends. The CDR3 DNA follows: TGTGCCAGCAGTGAAGCTGGAAGGGGGATCTCTAGTGAAGCTTTCTTT. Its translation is CASSEAGRGISSEAFF.

CDR3 residues: CAISLGLAEVGDTQYF. The CDR3 nucleotides read TGTGCCATCAGTTTGGGACTAGCGGAGGTAGGAGATACGCAGTATTTT. This chain joins TRBV10-3 and TRBJ2-3; 11 positions agree with TRBD2. V shed 5 bases, J shed 5 bases, and the junction held 9 bases outside the gene matches. CDR3 length: 16 amino acids. Germline CDR1 and CDR2: ENHRY and SYGVKD.

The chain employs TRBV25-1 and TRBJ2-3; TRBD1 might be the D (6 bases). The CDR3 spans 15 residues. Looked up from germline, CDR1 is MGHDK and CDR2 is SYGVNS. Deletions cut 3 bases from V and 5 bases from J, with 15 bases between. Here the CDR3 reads CASSDGTYKGDTQYF. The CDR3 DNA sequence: TGTGCCAGCAGTGACGGGACATATAAAGGAGATACGCAGTATTTT.

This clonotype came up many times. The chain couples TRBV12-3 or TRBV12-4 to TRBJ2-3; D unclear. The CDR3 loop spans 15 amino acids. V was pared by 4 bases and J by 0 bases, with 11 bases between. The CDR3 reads CASSSLGLSTDTQYF. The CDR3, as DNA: TGTGCCAGCAGTTCATTGGGCCTAAGCACAGATACGCAGTATTTT.

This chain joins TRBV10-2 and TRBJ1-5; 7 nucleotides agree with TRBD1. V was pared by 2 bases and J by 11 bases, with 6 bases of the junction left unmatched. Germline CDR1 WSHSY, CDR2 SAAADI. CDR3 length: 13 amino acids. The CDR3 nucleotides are TGCGCCAGCAGTGAGGACAGGGTGGGGGCCCAGCATTTT. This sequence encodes CASSEDRVGAQHF.